The 14 T cell receptor beta chains reported below all come from one sample, sequenced in a study of blood T cell repertoires in COVID-19. Measured with immunoSEQ multiplex PCR; TCRdb has only the in-frame clones, and not every one. The sample records some 94,000 clones, around nine tenths being singletons. Sequenced: peripheral blood. The origin of the receptors is a human donor in a cohort sampled during active COVID-19.

The chain uses TRBV6-1 and TRBJ2-3; the D is unclear. The CDR3 runs 14 residues. In germline, CDR1 is MNHNS, CDR2 SASEGT. Trimming removed 1 base from V and 5 bases from J, with 10 bases in between. CDR3 in DNA: TGTGCCAGCAGTGAAGTGACGGGTGTAGATACGCAGTATTTT. Translation gives CASSEVTGVDTQYF.

V and J are TRBV4-3 and TRBJ2-2; 7 bases are shared with TRBD2. The CDR3 is 16 amino acids. The V segment lost 8 bases and the J segment 7 bases; nucleotides outside the gene matches: 16. Germline loops: CDR1 LGHNA, CDR2 YSLEER. CDR3 in amino acids: CASALRERAFGGELFF. DNA for the CDR3: TGCGCCAGCGCCCTGCGGGAGCGGGCGTTCGGCGGGGAGCTGTTTTTT.

The V gene is TRBV9, the J gene TRBJ2-5; 8 bases match TRBD1. V trimming: 2 bases; J trimming: 5 bases; junction bases outside the gene matches: 8. CDR1 is SGDLS and CDR2 is YYNGEE in the germline V gene. The CDR3 is made up of 15 amino acids. CDR3 in DNA: TGTGCCAGCAGCGTTGTTTCAGGGGGCCTGGAGACCCAGTACTTC. Its translation: CASSVVSGGLETQYF.

The chain combines TRBV9 with TRBJ2-2; D may be TRBD1 (6 bases). V was shortened by 4 bases and J by 4 bases, with 17 bases between the two germline ends. Germline V gene sequence: CDR1 SGDLS, CDR2 YYNGEE. The CDR3 is 16 amino acids. The CDR3 coding sequence is TGTGCCAGCAGCCCCGACCCGGCAGGGGCCACCGGGGAGCTGTTTTTT. Translation gives CASSPDPAGATGELFF.

This clone was recorded only once. This sequence joins TRBV3-1 (or the pseudogene TRBV3-2) and TRBJ2-3, with 8 bases identical to TRBD1. Germline CDR1 reads LGHDT; CDR2 reads YNNKEL (reference sequence). There are 15 residues in the CDR3. V was clipped by 4 bases and J by 4 bases; unmatched bases: 7. CDR3 sequence: CASSPRQGRSDTQYF. In DNA, the CDR3 is TGTGCCAGCAGCCCTCGACAGGGGAGATCAGATACGCAGTATTTT.

This chain connects TRBV7-9 to TRBJ1-2; D possibly corresponds to TRBD1 (6 bases). The CDR3 sequence is 15 residues long. CDR1 and CDR2 from the germline V gene are SEHNR and FQNEAQ (reference sequence). V lost 5 bases and J lost 7, with 20 bases in between. CDR3 sequence reads: CASSPQRQASSGYTF. CDR3 in DNA: TGTGCCAGCAGCCCCCAAAGACAGGCTTCGAGTGGCTACACCTTC.

This rearrangement joins TRBV11-2 to TRBJ2-7; 11 bases fit TRBD2. This CDR3 is 17 amino acids long. Germline V gene lookup returns CDR1 SGHAT and CDR2 FQNNGV. The V gene end was trimmed by 1 base and the J gene end by 3 bases; junction bases not matched to a gene: 8. Here the CDR3 DNA reads TGTGCCAGCAGCTTAGCTAATCCGGGACTAGCGGTCTACGAGCAGTACTTC. The encoded protein is CASSLANPGLAVYEQYF.

V usage is TRBV11-2 and J usage is TRBJ1-2; 10 positions agree with TRBD1. Per the germline V gene, CDR1 is SGHAT and CDR2 is FQNNGV. V shed 5 bases and J 4 bases; nucleotides not matched to a gene: 1. The length of the CDR3 is 13 residues. The CDR3 region is CASSGTGVYGYTF. The CDR3 coding sequence is TGTGCCAGCAGCGGGACAGGGGTCTATGGCTACACCTTC.

V gene TRBV6-5 combines with J gene TRBJ2-1; 9 nucleotides match TRBD1. V lost 5 bases, J lost 5 bases, and 7 bases stayed unmatched. The CDR3 spans 15 residues. Per the germline V gene, CDR1 is MNHEY and CDR2 is SVGAGI. CDR3 DNA sequence: TGTGCCAGCAGTATTAAACAGGGGGCGAACAATGAGCAGTTCTTC. Translation gives CASSIKQGANNEQFF.

This chain joins TRBV21-1 and TRBJ2-5; the table's D call, TRBD1, was not checked against the DNA. TRBV21-1 is shown as a pseudogene. There are 16 residues in the CDR3. The CDR3: CASSKPNNTRGETQYF. CDR3 nucleotides: TGTGCCAGCAGCAAACCAAATAACACCAGGGGAGAGACCCAGTACTTC.

The rearrangement uses TRBV13 and TRBJ1-4, with 12 bases fitting TRBD1. Germline CDR1 is PRHDT and CDR2 is FYEKMQ (reference sequence). The CDR3 spans 17 residues. V lost 5 bases to trimming and J lost 1 base; unmatched junction nucleotides: 5. The chain's CDR3 is CASSLRDRGLTNEKLFF. CDR3 sequence (DNA): TGTGCCAGCAGCCTGCGGGACAGGGGGCTAACTAATGAAAAACTGTTTTTT. The full variable domain, rest sourced from reference TRBV13 and TRBJ1-4, is AAGVIQSPRHLIKEKRETATLKCYPIPRHDTVYWYQQGPGQDPQFLISFYEKMQSDKGSIPDRFSAQQFSDYHSELNMSSLELGDSALYFCASSLRDRGLTNEKLFFGSGTQLSVL.

This chain connects TRBV3-1 (or the pseudogene TRBV3-2) to TRBJ1-4; D unresolved. The CDR3 is 14 residues long. The germline V and J ends were trimmed by 6 bases and 8 bases, with 16 bases remaining between them. Germline V CDR1 and CDR2: LGHDT, YNNKEL (reference sequence). The CDR3, as DNA: TGTGCCAGCAGTTACTCCGCGGTGGAGGAAAAACTGTTTTTT. Its protein is CASSYSAVEEKLFF.

This clone came up once. The chain couples TRBV7-9 to TRBJ1-1; D might be TRBD1 (6 bases). The CDR3 is made up of 16 amino acids. Germline CDR1 reads SEHNR; CDR2 reads FQNEAQ (reference sequence). Trimming removed 5 bases at V and 1 base at J, with 17 bases between. The CDR3 DNA reads TGTGCCAGCAGCCCGAGAATGACAGGCTCGAACACTGAAGCTTTCTTT. Encoded protein: CASSPRMTGSNTEAFF.

This clone was counted a few times. The J gene is TRBJ1-6, the V gene TRBV18; D may be TRBD1 (5 bases). Trimming shortened V by 0 bases and J by 7 bases, and 10 bases separated the two germline ends. There are 15 residues in the CDR3. Germline V gene lookup returns CDR1 KGHSH and CDR2 LQKENI. This CDR3 is CASSPPGGMNSPLHF. CDR3 DNA: TGTGCCAGCTCACCACCGGGGGGAATGAATTCACCCCTCCACTTT.